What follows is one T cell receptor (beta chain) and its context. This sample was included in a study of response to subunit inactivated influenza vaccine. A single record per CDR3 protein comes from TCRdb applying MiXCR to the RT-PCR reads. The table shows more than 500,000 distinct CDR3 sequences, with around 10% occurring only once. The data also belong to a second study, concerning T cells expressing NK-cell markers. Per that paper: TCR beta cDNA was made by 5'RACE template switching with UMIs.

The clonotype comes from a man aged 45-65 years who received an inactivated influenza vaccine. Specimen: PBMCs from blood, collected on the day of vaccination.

The CDR3 loop is CASSFNARLSGELFF. CDR3 DNA sequence: TGTGCCAGCAGTTTTAACGCGCGACTCTCCGGGGAGCTGTTTTTT. The genes are TRBV28 and TRBJ2-2; D is unresolved. This CDR3 contains 15 residues. The V gene's germline CDR1 is MDHEN and CDR2 SYDVKM. Trimming took 3 bases from V and 6 from J, leaving 14 bases between them.